A single sample gave rise to the 26 T cell receptor beta chains below, sequenced in a study of blood T cell repertoires in COVID-19. The assay was immunoSEQ multiplex PCR, and TCRdb's table has in-frame clones only and misses some. The table records some 47,000 clones, about nine tenths of them present only once. The sequencing input was peripheral blood. These receptors came from an older man with acute or convalescent COVID-19.

This rearrangement joins TRBV4-1 to TRBJ1-2, with TRBD1 matching 7 bases. The ends lost 4 bases at V and 8 bases at J; junction bases unmatched: 10. The CDR3 length is 14 residues. The V gene's germline CDR1 is MGHRA and CDR2 YSYEKL. This CDR3 reads CASSRTRDSKGYTF. The CDR3, as DNA: TGCGCCAGCAGCCGAACCCGGGACAGTAAGGGCTACACCTTC.

The rearrangement joins TRBV2 to TRBJ1-3; 7 bases agree with TRBD1. CDR1 SNHLY and CDR2 FYNNEI come from the germline V gene. There are 16 residues in the CDR3. After removal of 6 bases from V and 0 bases from J, the junction contained 8 bases not matched to a gene. CDR3 region: CASRRQGKSSGNTIYF. CDR3 coding DNA: TGTGCCAGCAGAAGACAGGGCAAGAGCTCTGGAAACACCATATATTTT. Combining the CDR3 with reference TRBV2 and TRBJ1-3 gives the whole variable domain EPEVTQTPSHQVTQMGQEVILRCVPISNHLYFYWYRQILGQKVEFLVSFYNNEISEKSEIFDDQFSVERPDGSNFTLKIRSTKLEDSAMYFCASRRQGKSSGNTIYFGEGSWLTVV.

The J gene is TRBJ1-5, the V gene TRBV28; D perhaps matches TRBD1 (6 bases). Germline CDR1 MDHEN, CDR2 SYDVKM. The CDR3 contains 16 residues. The V end was cut by 10 bases, the J end by 2 bases, with 21 bases between. CDR3 sequence (DNA): TGTGCCAAGACATGGGGGGCGGGAGATGGCAATCAGCCCCAGCATTTT. The encoded protein is CAKTWGAGDGNQPQHF.

The chain is built from TRBV5-1 and TRBJ2-3, with 9 bases that match TRBD2. Germline V gene sequence: CDR1 SGHRS, CDR2 YFSETQ. Germline trimming cut 3 bases from V and 1 base from J; bases unmatched to any gene: 9. This CDR3 contains 17 residues. CDR3: CASSSIIAGAGTDTQYF. CDR3 coding DNA: TGCGCCAGCAGCTCGATCATAGCGGGGGCGGGCACAGATACGCAGTATTTT.

V and J are TRBV10-2 and TRBJ1-6, with 10 bases fitting TRBD1. The CDR3 sequence is 13 residues long. Germline V CDR1 and CDR2: WSHSY, SAAADI. The V gene end was trimmed by 8 bases and the J gene end by 9 bases; junction bases not matched to a gene: 4. The CDR3 loop is CASSRQGASPLHF. Here the CDR3 DNA reads TGCGCCAGCTCCCGACAGGGGGCTTCACCCCTCCACTTT.

The chain combines TRBV4-1 with TRBJ1-3, with 7 bases fitting TRBD1. With 4 bases clipped from V and 4 bases from J, the junction kept 13 bases outside the gene matches. Germline lookup yields CDR1 MGHRA and CDR2 YSYEKL. The CDR3 is made up of 17 amino acids. The CDR3 is CASSRSYRGGTGNTIYF. The CDR3 DNA reads as TGCGCCAGCAGCCGAAGCTACAGGGGAGGAACGGGAAACACCATATATTTT.

The chain is built from TRBV6-5 and TRBJ2-2; 7 nucleotides line up with TRBD2. This CDR3 is built from 15 residues. The junction had 12 bases not matched to a gene; V was cut back by 7 bases and J by 7 bases. In germline, CDR1 is MNHEY, CDR2 SVGAGI. CDR3 sequence (DNA): TGTGCCAGCACTTTCAAGGGAGGGGACGGCGGGGAGCTGTTTTTT. It translates to CASTFKGGDGGELFF.

The V gene is TRBV10-2, the J gene TRBJ2-3, with D unresolved. CDR3 length: 13 amino acids. V dropped 3 bases and J dropped 6 bases, with 10 bases sitting between them. CDR1 is WSHSY, CDR2 SAAADI, per germline. Written as DNA, the CDR3 is TGCGCCAGCAGTGATGGCTTTACGGATACGCAGTATTTT. As protein: CASSDGFTDTQYF.

The chain has TRBV12-3 or TRBV12-4 and TRBJ1-1; TRBD1 is a possible D gene (5 bases). The CDR3 loop spans 12 amino acids. V lost 3 bases to trimming and J lost 10 bases, with 12 bases between them. CDR3 loop: CASSFGHLGAFF. The CDR3 DNA sequence: TGTGCCAGCAGTTTCGGACACCTTGGAGCTTTCTTT.

This rearrangement joins TRBV3-1 (or the pseudogene TRBV3-2) to TRBJ1-1; 9 bases agree with TRBD1. J was trimmed by 1 base and V by 4 bases; bases with no gene match: 4. Per the germline V gene, CDR1 is LGHDT and CDR2 is YNNKEL (reference sequence). The CDR3 spans 15 residues. The CDR3 region is CASSPRDRANTEAFF. As DNA, the CDR3 is TGTGCCAGCAGCCCGCGGGACAGGGCGAACACTGAAGCTTTCTTT.

The V and J genes are TRBV5-5 and TRBJ1-3; 7 positions agree with TRBD1. This CDR3 has 18 amino acids. With 2 bases clipped from V and 2 bases from J, the junction kept 13 bases outside the gene matches. CDR1 is SGHKS and CDR2 is YYEKEE in the germline V gene (reference sequence). DNA for the CDR3: TGTGCCAGCAGCTTATGGGGCAGGGGGGTATCGCCTGGAAACACCATATATTTT. This translates into CASSLWGRGVSPGNTIYF.

J is TRBJ2-3 and V is TRBV23-1; TRBD1 is a possible D gene (5 bases). TRBV23-1 is assigned to the ORF class and has an uncertain function. The CDR3 runs to 15 residues. V was shortened by 3 bases and J by 0 bases, with 10 bases between the two germline ends. The CDR3 here is CASSQGPPSTDTQYF. The CDR3 DNA is TGCGCCAGCAGTCAGGGGCCCCCTAGCACAGATACGCAGTATTTT.

This chain connects TRBV29-1 to TRBJ1-2; D possibly corresponds to TRBD1 (5 bases). Per the germline V gene, CDR1 is SQVTM and CDR2 is ANQGSEA. This CDR3 is 15 amino acids long. The V and J ends lost 0 bases and 3 bases respectively, with 14 bases between them. CDR3 amino acids: CSVEDWKGRDYGYTF. Written as DNA, the CDR3 is TGCAGCGTTGAAGATTGGAAGGGGAGGGACTATGGCTACACCTTC. Looking up the rest from reference TRBV29-1 and TRBJ1-2 gives the full variable domain: SAVISQKPSRDICQRGTSLTIQCQVDSQVTMMFWYRQQPGQSLTLIATANQGSEATYESGFVIDKFPISRPNLTFSTLTVSNMSPEDSSIYLCSVEDWKGRDYGYTFGSGTRLTVV.

V is TRBV29-1 and J is TRBJ2-1, with TRBD1 as a possible D gene (6 bases). CDR3 length: 13 amino acids. The germline V gene encodes CDR1 SQVTM and CDR2 ANQGSEA. Trimming cost V 7 bases and J 6 bases, with 16 bases left between them. This CDR3 is CSGAGESGNEQFF. CDR3 DNA: TGCAGCGGTGCAGGGGAATCAGGCAATGAGCAGTTCTTC.

This clone was counted a single time. The V and J genes are TRBV5-4 and TRBJ2-7, with D possibly matching TRBD2 (7 bases). From germline, CDR1 is SGHNT and CDR2 YYREEE (reference sequence). The CDR3 length is 13 residues. Trimming removed 4 bases at V and 7 bases at J, with 15 bases between. In DNA, the CDR3 is TGTGCCAGCAGCCGACGGGGGGCCCGGGAGCAGTACTTC. It translates to CASSRRGAREQYF.

The genes are TRBV7-2 and TRBJ2-7; 11 bases agree with TRBD2. This CDR3 contains 15 residues. Per the germline V gene, CDR1 is SGHTA and CDR2 is FQGNSA. Unmatched junction bases numbered 8, after V lost 5 bases and J lost 5 bases. The CDR3 DNA follows: TGTGCCAGCAGCCCATTAGCGGGGGGGCGCGACGAGCAGTACTTC. This encodes CASSPLAGGRDEQYF.

The chain employs TRBV24-1 and TRBJ2-5; no firm D call. V lost 5 bases, J lost 2 bases, and 20 bases lay in between. The CDR3 extends over 17 amino acids. The germline V gene encodes CDR1 KGHDR and CDR2 SFDVKD. The CDR3 region is CATSGRLFLDGQETQYF. The CDR3, as DNA: TGTGCCACCAGTGGACGCCTCTTCCTAGACGGACAAGAGACCCAGTACTTC.

The chain links TRBV7-9 to TRBJ1-6, with 10 nucleotides matching TRBD1. In germline, CDR1 is SEHNR, CDR2 FQNEAQ (reference sequence). J gave up 5 bases and V 3 bases, and 10 bases lay outside the gene matches. The CDR3 consists of 18 residues. The CDR3 here is CASSFVFSGTGDNSPLHF. For the CDR3, the DNA is TGTGCCAGCAGCTTCGTATTTTCGGGGACAGGGGATAATTCACCCCTCCACTTT.

The chain joins TRBV5-1 to TRBJ2-3, with 10 bases that match TRBD2. Germline V gives CDR1 SGHRS, CDR2 YFSETQ. CDR3 length: 15 residues. V shed 5 bases and J 1 base; nucleotides not matched to a gene: 4. CDR3 sequence (DNA): TGCGCCAGCAGACCCCTAGCGGGGGGCACAGATACGCAGTATTTT. Protein sequence: CASRPLAGGTDTQYF.

The rearrangement links TRBV28 to TRBJ2-3; D gene unclear. Trimming removed 6 bases at V and 4 bases at J, with 5 bases between. The CDR3 totals 11 residues. CDR1 and CDR2 (germline): MDHEN, SYDVKM. CDR3 in amino acids: CASRSADTQYF. The CDR3 DNA is TGTGCCAGCAGGAGCGCAGATACGCAGTATTTT. The full variable domain, rest sourced from reference TRBV28 and TRBJ2-3, is DVKVTQSSRYLVKRTGEKVFLECVQDMDHENMFWYRQDPGLGLRLIYFSYDVKMKEKGDIPEGYSVSREKKERFSLILESASTNQTSMYLCASRSADTQYFGPGTRLTVL.

CDR3 protein: CASSLRRSLNSPLHF. The CDR3 DNA reads as TGTGCCAGCAGCTTACGGCGGTCCCTAAATTCACCCCTCCACTTT. J is TRBJ1-6 and V is TRBV11-1; D uncertain. Per the germline V gene, CDR1 is SGHAT and CDR2 is FQDESV (reference sequence). The CDR3 runs 15 residues. Trimming removed 2 bases at V and 7 bases at J, with 12 bases between.

The chain joins TRBV6-2 or TRBV6-3 to TRBJ2-5, with D hard to call. V lost 5 bases to trimming and J lost 5 bases, with 6 bases between them. This CDR3 is built from 11 residues. Germline loops: CDR1 MNHEY, CDR2 SVGEGT. CDR3 loop: CASSVSETQYF. CDR3 nucleotides: TGTGCCAGCAGTGTGTCTGAGACCCAGTACTTC.

The rearrangement uses TRBV12-3 or TRBV12-4 and TRBJ1-2; D unclear. V was cut by 5 bases and J by 3 bases, with 10 bases left in between. This CDR3 is built from 13 residues. The CDR3 sequence: CASSQWAYYGYTF. As DNA, the CDR3 is TGTGCCAGCAGTCAATGGGCGTACTATGGCTACACCTTC.

The J gene is TRBJ2-2, the V gene TRBV6-1; D not certain. The CDR3 spans 13 residues. Per germline, CDR1 MNHNS and CDR2 SASEGT. Deletions cut 3 bases from V and 4 bases from J, with 6 bases between. The CDR3 sequence: CASSESVTGELFF. DNA for the CDR3: TGTGCCAGCAGTGAGTCGGTCACCGGGGAGCTGTTTTTT.

This clone was seen a single time. Written as DNA, the CDR3 is TGCAGCGCTGCGGGCTCCACCGGTGGCGAGCAGTACTTC. Amino acid sequence: CSAAGSTGGEQYF. The V call is TRBV29-1, the J call TRBJ2-7, with D tentatively TRBD2 (5 bases). Trimming left V 7 bases short and J 6 bases short, with 19 bases between. Germline V gene lookup returns CDR1 SQVTM and CDR2 ANQGSEA. CDR3 size: 13 residues.

V usage is TRBV4-3 and J usage is TRBJ2-7, with TRBD1 as a possible D gene (5 bases). The CDR3 sequence is 16 residues long. V was trimmed by 4 bases and J by 0 bases, leaving 16 bases between them. Germline V gene sequence: CDR1 LGHNA, CDR2 YSLEER. The CDR3 loop is CASSPQVAFSSYEQYF. The CDR3 nucleotides are TGCGCCAGCAGCCCACAGGTGGCGTTTAGCTCCTACGAGCAGTACTTC.